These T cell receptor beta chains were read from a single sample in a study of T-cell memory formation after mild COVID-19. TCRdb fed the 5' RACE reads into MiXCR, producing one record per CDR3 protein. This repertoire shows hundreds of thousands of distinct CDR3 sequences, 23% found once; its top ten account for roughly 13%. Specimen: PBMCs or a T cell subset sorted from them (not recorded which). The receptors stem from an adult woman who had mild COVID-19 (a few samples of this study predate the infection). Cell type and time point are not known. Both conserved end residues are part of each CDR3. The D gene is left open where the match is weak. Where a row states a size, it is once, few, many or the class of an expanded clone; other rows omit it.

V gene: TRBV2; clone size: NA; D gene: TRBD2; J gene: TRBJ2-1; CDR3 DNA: TGTGCCAGCCAGAGACTAGCGGGAGGGGATGAGCAGTTCTTC; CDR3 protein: CASQRLAGGDEQFF
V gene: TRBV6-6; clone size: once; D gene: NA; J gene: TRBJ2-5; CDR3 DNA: TGTGCCAGCAGTTACTCGGCTAGAACGGAGACCCAGTACTTC; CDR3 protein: CASSYSARTETQYF
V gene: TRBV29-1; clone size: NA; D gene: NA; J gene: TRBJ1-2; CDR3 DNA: TGCAGCGTTGCGATCCTCGGTGGGGCATCGGATGGCTACACCTTC; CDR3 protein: CSVAILGGASDGYTF
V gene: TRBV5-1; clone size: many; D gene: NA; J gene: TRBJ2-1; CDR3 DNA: TGCGCCAGCAGCCCCAGATCATACAATGAGCAGTTCTTC; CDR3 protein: CASSPRSYNEQFF
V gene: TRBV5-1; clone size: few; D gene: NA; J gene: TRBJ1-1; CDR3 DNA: TGCGCCAGCAGAGGTTTTATGAACACTGAAGCTTTCTTT; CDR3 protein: CASRGFMNTEAFF
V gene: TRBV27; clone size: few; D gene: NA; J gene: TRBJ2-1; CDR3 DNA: TGTGCCAGCAGTTTACTAGCCCCACACAATGAGCAGTTCTTC; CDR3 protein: CASSLLAPHNEQFF
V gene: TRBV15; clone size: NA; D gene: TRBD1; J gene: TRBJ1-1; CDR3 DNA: TGTGCCACCAGCAGAGATGATTACAGGGGGATCGAAGCTTTCTTT; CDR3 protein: CATSRDDYRGIEAFF
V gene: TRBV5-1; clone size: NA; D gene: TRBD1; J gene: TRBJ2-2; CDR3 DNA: TGCGCCAGCAGGTCGACAGGGCTTAACACCGGGGAGCTGTTTTTT; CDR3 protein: CASRSTGLNTGELFF
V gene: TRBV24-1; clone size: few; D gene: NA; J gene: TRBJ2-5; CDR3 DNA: TGTGCCACCAGTGACCTAATGGGTGGCTCAGAGACCCAGTACTTC; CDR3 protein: CATSDLMGGSETQYF
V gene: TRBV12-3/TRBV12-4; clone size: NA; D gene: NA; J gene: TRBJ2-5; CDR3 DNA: TGTGCCAGCAGCCTTAACAGTGAGACCCAGTACTTC; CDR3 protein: CASSLNSETQYF
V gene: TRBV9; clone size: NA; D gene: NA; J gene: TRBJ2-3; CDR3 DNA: TGTGCCAGCAGCGTAGTCAGGACACATACGCAGTATTTT; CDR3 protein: CASSVVRTHTQYF